One sample yielded the 26 T cell receptor beta chains listed below, sequenced in a study of CD8 T cells in ankylosing spondylitis. Antigens of these TCRs are unknown. General study points: A motif in TCR beta, a set of 8 or 9 highly homologous variants, appeared characteristic of ankylosing spondylitis blood.

TCRdb passed the 5' RACE reads through MiXCR, listing each CDR3 protein once. The top ten hold roughly 1% of the sample, which has roughly 450,000 distinct CDR3 sequences, roughly 26% seen once. Sequenced: blood, either unsorted or a sorted T cell fraction (not recorded which). The receptors here all came from a male donor with ankylosing spondylitis.

Only a few counts were recorded for this clonotype. The J gene is TRBJ2-1, the V gene TRBV5-1; possible D gene TRBD2, 6 bases. CDR3 length: 16 amino acids. In germline, CDR1 is SGHRS, CDR2 YFSETQ. V lost 0 bases, J lost 6 bases, and 16 bases lay in between. This chain's CDR3 is CASSLGGGGTFNEQFF. The CDR3 DNA reads as TGCGCCAGCAGCTTGGGTGGGGGAGGAACGTTCAATGAGCAGTTCTTC.

This clonotype has more than one count but fewer than ten. The rearrangement links TRBV11-1 to TRBJ2-5, with D perhaps given as TRBD1 or TRBD2 (5 bases each). V lost 2 bases and J 5 bases, leaving 24 bases between the germline ends. CDR1 is SGHAT, CDR2 FQDESV, per germline (reference sequence). CDR3 length: 18 residues. Here the CDR3 reads CASSLSLGRADRLETQYF. CDR3 in DNA: TGTGCCAGCAGCTTATCGCTGGGGCGAGCGGACCGGCTTGAGACCCAGTACTTC.

This clonotype was seen more than once but under ten times. This chain connects TRBV12-3 or TRBV12-4 to TRBJ1-6; D not certain. This CDR3 contains 12 residues. V was clipped by 3 bases and J by 9 bases, with 6 bases between them. The chain's CDR3 is CASSFHPSPLHF. CDR3 coding DNA: TGTGCCAGCAGTTTTCACCCTTCACCCCTCCACTTT.

The sample holds many counts of this clonotype. The gene calls are TRBV7-2 and TRBJ2-2, with a weak D call TRBD2 (5 bases). The germline CDR1 and CDR2 sequences are SGHTA and FQGNSA. V lost 7 bases to trimming and J lost 7 bases, with 16 bases between them. The CDR3 sequence is 14 residues long. In DNA form, the CDR3 reads TGTGCCAGCAAGGTGGGAGAGGCAAGCGGGGAGCTGTTTTTT. It yields the protein CASKVGEASGELFF.

The CDR3 loop is CSAWAFVRKNNEQFF. CDR3 DNA: TGCAGTGCTTGGGCTTTTGTTAGGAAAAACAATGAGCAGTTCTTC. The J gene is TRBJ2-1, the V gene TRBV20-1, with D unclear. Per germline, CDR1 DFQATT and CDR2 SNEGSKA (reference sequence). V lost 5 bases, J lost 5 bases, and 19 bases lay in between. The CDR3 loop spans 15 amino acids.

This clonotype has a count of ten or more. The chain carries TRBV12-3 or TRBV12-4 and TRBJ2-4; tentatively, D is TRBD2 (6 bases). V was shortened by 5 bases and J by 8 bases, with 19 bases between the two germline ends. The CDR3 spans 15 residues. CDR3: CASSPGTQHQDIQYF. CDR3 nucleotides: TGTGCCAGCAGTCCCGGGACTCAGCACCAGGACATTCAGTACTTC.

The chain carries TRBV7-8 and TRBJ2-1; 10 bases agree with TRBD2. J gave up 6 bases and V 6 bases, and 14 bases lay outside the gene matches. This CDR3 has 17 residues. Germline V gene data show CDR1 as SGHVS and CDR2 as FQNEAQ. CDR3 coding DNA: TGTGCCAGCAGACGATTTGGGCGAATAGCGGGAGGCAATGAGCAGTTCTTC. Translating gives CASRRFGRIAGGNEQFF.

This sequence joins TRBV11-2 and TRBJ2-5; 8 bases agree with TRBD2. This CDR3 spans 15 amino acids. Germline-derived CDR1 and CDR2 are SGHAT and FQNNGV. Trimming took 1 base from V and 2 from J; bases not matched to a gene: 3. The CDR3 DNA follows: TGTGCCAGCAGCTTAGTAGCGGGAAGGCAAGAGACCCAGTACTTC. Translating gives CASSLVAGRQETQYF.

The rearrangement uses TRBV3-1 and TRBJ1-4; perhaps TRBD1 as D (5 bases). V gave up 2 bases and J gave up 7 bases, with 11 bases separating them. Germline CDR1 is LGHDT and CDR2 is YNNKEL (reference sequence). The CDR3 extends over 14 amino acids. CDR3 in amino acids: CASSQRGDGEKLFF. The CDR3 DNA reads TGTGCCAGCAGCCAAAGGGGAGATGGTGAAAAACTGTTTTTT.

This clonotype was recorded at least ten times. The chain is built from TRBV7-9 and TRBJ2-1; D is ambiguous. The CDR3 extends over 12 amino acids. V was shortened by 3 bases and J by 6 bases, with 6 bases between the two germline ends. CDR1 and CDR2 (germline): SEHNR, FQNEAQ (reference sequence). CDR3 loop: CASSLVSNEQFF. In DNA form, the CDR3 reads TGTGCCAGCAGCTTGGTCAGCAATGAGCAGTTCTTC.

This clonotype came up a few times. The chain carries TRBV25-1 and TRBJ1-1, with TRBD1 as a possible D gene (5 bases). Per the germline V gene, CDR1 is MGHDK and CDR2 is SYGVNS. This CDR3 comprises 16 residues. V was cut by 7 bases and J by 0 bases, with 18 bases left in between. The CDR3 region is CASTKPGLGMNTEAFF. CDR3 DNA: TGTGCCAGCACTAAACCGGGACTCGGCATGAACACTGAAGCTTTCTTT.

This clonotype was recorded a few times. The chain combines TRBV3-1 with TRBJ2-1; 13 positions match TRBD2. CDR1 LGHDT and CDR2 YNNKEL come from the germline V gene (reference sequence). This CDR3 spans 17 amino acids. Trimming at V came to 4 bases and at J to 7 bases, leaving 10 bases not matched to a gene. In DNA form, the CDR3 reads TGTGCCAGCAGCCTTAATACTGGGACTAGCGGGAAGAATGAGCAGTTCTTC. Its protein product is CASSLNTGTSGKNEQFF.

The chain links TRBV20-1 to TRBJ2-3, with D unresolved. This CDR3 spans 15 amino acids. Germline assignment: CDR1 DFQATT and CDR2 SNEGSKA (reference sequence). Trimming cost V 3 bases and J 0 bases, with 13 bases left between them. The CDR3 nucleotides read TGCAGTGCTAGGAACCAGCGTACCAGCACAGATACGCAGTATTTT. Amino acids: CSARNQRTSTDTQYF.

There are a few counts of this clonotype. V is TRBV4-1 and J is TRBJ1-5; 7 nucleotides match TRBD1. Germline V gene lookup returns CDR1 MGHRA and CDR2 YSYEKL. V was pared by 4 bases and J by 0 bases, with 3 bases of the junction left unmatched. CDR3 size: 15 residues. CDR3 sequence reads: CASSPQGRSNQPQHF. The CDR3 bases are TGCGCCAGCAGCCCACAGGGGCGTAGCAATCAGCCCCAGCATTTT.

This clonotype was seen only a few times. J is TRBJ2-3 and V is TRBV21-1; the table names TRBD1, a call not compared with the DNA. TRBV21-1 is a recognized pseudogene. The CDR3 length is 16 residues. CDR3 amino acids: CASSFGVGGSTDTQYF. CDR3 in DNA: TGTGCCAGCAGTTTCGGTGTGGGCGGGAGCACAGATACGCAGTATTTT.

V usage is TRBV7-2 and J usage is TRBJ2-7, with D perhaps given as TRBD1 or TRBD2 (5 bases each). Germline CDR1 SGHTA, CDR2 FQGNSA. The CDR3 has 14 residues. The germline V and J ends were trimmed by 1 base and 7 bases, with 14 bases remaining between them. The chain's CDR3 is CASSLGGSVGEQYV. The CDR3 DNA follows: TGTGCCAGCAGCTTAGGGGGGTCTGTCGGAGAGCAGTACGTC.

The J gene is TRBJ1-2, the V gene TRBV6-1; 7 bases align to TRBD1. The V and J ends lost 4 bases and 4 bases, in that order; junction bases with no gene match: 15. The germline gives CDR1 MNHNS, CDR2 SASEGT. The CDR3 is 17 amino acids. CDR3 sequence reads: CASSVLDRDSLFYGYTF. In nucleotides, the CDR3 is TGTGCCAGCAGTGTGTTGGACCGGGACAGCCTTTTCTATGGCTACACCTTC.

The gene calls are TRBV2 and TRBJ2-3, with D perhaps TRBD2 (6 bases). This CDR3 comprises 14 residues. The V end lost 6 bases, the J end lost 6 bases, and 16 bases lay between the germline ends. CDR1 is SNHLY and CDR2 is FYNNEI in the germline V gene. CDR3 region: CASSAASEADTQYF. For the CDR3, the DNA is TGTGCCAGCAGCGCGGCTAGCGAGGCGGATACGCAGTATTTT. The variable domain in full, with the rest retrieved from reference TRBV2 and TRBJ2-3, is EPEVTQTPSHQVTQMGQEVILRCVPISNHLYFYWYRQILGQKVEFLVSFYNNEISEKSEIFDDQFSVERPDGSNFTLKIRSTKLEDSAMYFCASSAASEADTQYFGPGTRLTVL.

The V and J genes are TRBV24-1 and TRBJ2-1, with D unclear. The germline V gene has CDR1 KGHDR and CDR2 SFDVKD. V lost 4 bases and J lost 10, with 7 bases in between. The CDR3 is 11 residues long. CDR3 region: CATSDRREQFF. The CDR3 DNA reads TGTGCCACCAGTGACCGGAGAGAGCAGTTCTTC.

The chain couples TRBV9 to TRBJ2-1, with D unclear. Deletions cut 0 bases from V and 9 bases from J, with 16 bases between. Germline V gene sequence: CDR1 SGDLS, CDR2 YYNGEE. This CDR3 spans 15 amino acids. The CDR3 nucleotides read TGTGCCAGCAGCGTAGCCCCGGCCCCCGACGTTGAGCAGTTCTTC. It yields the protein CASSVAPAPDVEQFF.

V is TRBV5-1 and J is TRBJ1-2; D remains unclear. Looked up from germline, CDR1 is SGHRS and CDR2 is YFSETQ. Trimming pared 1 base from V and 13 bases from J, leaving 17 bases between. The CDR3 has 13 amino acids. In DNA, the CDR3 is TGCGCCAGCAGCTTGAACAGCCCATGGGATCGCACCTTC. It codes for CASSLNSPWDRTF.

Only a few counts were recorded for this clonotype. The V gene is TRBV2, the J gene TRBJ2-1; TRBD1 or TRBD2 may be the D gene (5 bases each). This CDR3 has 13 residues. Trimming pared 8 bases from V and 7 bases from J, leaving 15 bases between. Germline CDR1 is SNHLY and CDR2 is FYNNEI. CDR3: CASQRYGGNEQFF. Here the CDR3 DNA reads TGTGCCAGCCAGCGGTATGGGGGTAATGAGCAGTTCTTC.

This rearrangement joins TRBV12-3 or TRBV12-4 to TRBJ2-1; D assignment may be TRBD1 or TRBD2 (6 bases each). The V and J ends lost 5 bases and 4 bases respectively, with 15 bases between them. This CDR3 is 15 amino acids long. The CDR3 protein is CASSPRGRAYNEQFF. The CDR3 nucleotides are TGTGCCAGCAGTCCCCGGGGGCGGGCTTACAATGAGCAGTTCTTC.

V usage is TRBV5-4 and J usage is TRBJ1-5; the D gene is possibly TRBD1 (5 bases). This CDR3 has 16 amino acids. The germline CDR1 and CDR2 sequences are SGHNT and YYREEE (reference sequence). Trimming shortened V by 2 bases and J by 2 bases, and 14 bases separated the two germline ends. The CDR3 nucleotides read TGTGCCAGCAGCTTAGGGGTTCGTTCGGGCAATCAGCCCCAGCATTTT. Amino acids: CASSLGVRSGNQPQHF.

This clonotype was recorded a few times. The chain is built from TRBV18 and TRBJ2-6; maybe TRBD1 (6 bases). This CDR3 comprises 15 residues. Looked up from germline, CDR1 is KGHSH and CDR2 is LQKENI. Trimming cost V 5 bases and J 4 bases, with 12 bases left between them. For the CDR3, the DNA is TGTGCCAGCTCATTGACAGGTTCCGGGGCCAACGTCCTGACTTTC. Translation: CASSLTGSGANVLTF.

V usage is TRBV2 and J usage is TRBJ2-5, with D perhaps matching TRBD1 (6 bases). The germline V gene encodes CDR1 SNHLY and CDR2 FYNNEI. This CDR3 is built from 15 residues. V lost 0 bases and J 1 base, leaving 9 bases between the germline ends. For the CDR3, the DNA is TGTGCCAGCAGTGAAGCAACAGGGTTCCAAGAGACCCAGTACTTC. It specifies CASSEATGFQETQYF.